This TCR beta chain was captured in a study of Graves' ophthalmopathy and Graves' hyperthyroidism. The V gene lost 7 bases and the J gene lost 5 bases, with 18 bases spanning the gap. The CDR3 has 14 amino acids. Germline V lookup: CDR1 LNHDA, CDR2 SQIVND (reference sequence). The sequenced template was RNA, covering the TCR beta CDR3 region. Second-round multiplex PCR followed a first-round RT-PCR using HTBI primers. One entry per CDR3 protein results from TCRdb running MiXCR on the multiplex PCR reads. The repertoire holds over a million distinct CDR3 sequences, with less than 45% as singletons. Study-level points and caveats: In separating ophthalmopathy from stable hyperthyroidism, a 13-signature model achieved around 85% sensitivity and about 80% specificity. In blood appeared most of the expanded thyroid clonotypes whose frequency exceeded 0.001.

The study recruited hyperthyroidism patients aged 18 to 65 who were newly diagnosed, under 2 months' duration. Clinical symptoms, serum thyroxine, TRAb, thyroid ultrasound and orbital computed tomography were relied on for diagnosis. Worth noting for this clonotype: Its antigen is unknown.

The receptor comes from an adult man with Graves' hyperthyroidism. Sequencing was carried out using peripheral blood or thyroid tissue (not recorded which). The chain is built from TRBV19 and TRBJ2-7; tentative D call: TRBD2 (6 bases). The CDR3 spells CASIPAGGTHEQYF. The CDR3 DNA sequence: TGTGCCAGTATACCGGCCGGAGGGACCCACGAGCAGTACTTC.